The T cell receptor beta chain described here comes from a study of cytomegalovirus exposure and HLA in healthy donors (TCRdb year 2017). Notes on the research overall: According to an earlier analysis of around 600 of the donors, 150 million to 200 million T cells yielded 90 million to 140 million unique TCR beta sequences and around 300 Gb of sequence data. An earlier analysis of 587 of the donors used high-throughput TCR beta sequencing to judge whether each TCR beta V gene segment behaved as functional or pseudogenic. The study used immunosequencing to profile the T cell repertoires of 670 or so subjects and linked those repertoires to cytomegalovirus serostatus. Genome-wide SNP genotypes for about 55% of the roughly 670 donors were used in a later genetic analysis, which treated that subset as a discovery cohort. Among the roughly 400 genotyped donors, approximately 81% belonged to the genetic ancestry cluster associated with self-reported Caucasian donors. In a later analysis, previously published TCR beta repertoires from about 670 donors were re-analyzed and high-resolution HLA genotyping was added so that TCR occurrence patterns could be studied. In addition to the first cohort of approximately 650 subjects, a separate validation cohort of over 90 different subjects was used. Roughly five DR-DQ haplotypes were handled as single units for association and clustering, since linkage in the cohort was strong. Alongside the repertoire data, information on donor age, sex, ethnicity and CMV serostatus was compiled. To predict cytomegalovirus infection status, the study brought together high-throughput TCR immunosequencing, statistical association of individual TCRs with disease status, and machine learning. Rather than using new phenotypic data, the later analysis identified candidate immune exposures from TCR beta sequences and from how often those sequences occurred across donors. The number of donors typed differed by locus, with about 629-640 for A, B, C, DRB1 and DQB1, more than 500 for DQA1, 600 to 610 for DPA1, and 472 for DPB1. Every discovery cohort repertoire had been produced on one sequencing platform. HLA typing included class I and class II loci at four-digit resolution. Roughly 320 gigabases of sequencing data and around 85 million unique TCR sequences made up an early release that covered around 640 HLA-typed donors. Across 398 genotyped donors of the cohort, an average of approximately 240,000 unique TCR beta nucleotide sequences per donor were sequenced, and 15% to 20% of those sequences were non-productive. The study aimed to test whether signatures of past pathogen exposure could be identified by cataloging public T cell receptors. The study at large found these results: The 87-base-pair reads could not distinguish some IMGT-functional V segments, including TRBV6-2 and TRBV6-3, so those segments were excluded. In the study, about 150 TCR beta chains were listed as associated with cytomegalovirus. The sequencing pipeline was judged likely to have produced a cluster of highly shared sequence variants as a technical artifact. When HLA alleles, especially DR and DQ, strongly co-occurred, attributing TCR associations to individual alleles was difficult. In a later analysis, most CMV-associated TCR beta chains were found to appear HLA-restricted, with HLA associations seemingly driven largely by CMV exposure. The classifier was reported to diagnose cytomegalovirus status with high specificity and sensitivity in both the original and validation cohorts. In this cohort, only TCR beta chains were sequenced, and detectable features were limited by the absence of alpha or paired-chain data. The authors suggested that the approach could potentially be generalized to other disease states and immunological phenotypes. A further reported finding was that TCR beta sequences accurately predicted the HLA-A and HLA-B alleles for most subjects in the first cohort. According to a later analysis, TCR association rates differed among HLA loci, with DRB1 alleles showing the most associated TCRs and HLA-C alleles showing the fewest. Most TCR sequences were observed very rarely across donors, whereas some public TCRs were present in many individuals. An association between a missense DCLRE1C variant and V-gene and J-gene trimming of TCR beta chains was found in a later genetic analysis and replicated in an independent cohort. Because HLA typing was missing for some donors at each locus, association tests included only the typed subset. In a later genetic analysis, fewer N-insertions in productive TCRs were reported among donors in an Asian-associated ancestry cluster than the roughly 700-donor mean. Because counts were too low, about 17 rarely observed V segments, including chromosome 9 orphons, were excluded from the earlier analysis of roughly 580 of the donors. The only immune exposure information available for the cohort was CMV serostatus. Roughly uniform sequencing depth across donors was assumed in presence/absence analyses, although this assumption may not hold. A later analysis associated about 18,000 TCR beta sequences with specific HLA alleles at a false discovery rate of 0.05. A later analysis found that HLA-associated TCR beta chains were more clonally expanded and had lower generation probabilities than equally common non-associated chains. Three of the identified cytomegalovirus-associated TCR beta chains were confirmed in vitro to be specific for cytomegalovirus antigens. Broadly in line with IMGT annotations, most TCR beta V segments showed up in productive rearrangements about 87% or about 30% of the time in an earlier analysis of approximately 640 of the donors. A later analysis reported that several top co-occurrence clusters appeared linked to parvovirus B19, influenza, CMV and Epstein-Barr virus. Linkage disequilibrium might explain the correlated functional status among segregating V segments, but an unknown experimental factor could not be excluded.

The V end gives up 3 bases and the J end 4 bases, leaving 5 bases in the junction not matched to a gene. The CDR3 spans 14 residues, from the cysteine through the phenylalanine. Solely the CDR3 DNA is kept, with 42 bases framed from the first base. CDR1 and CDR2 are drawn from the germline V gene (reference sequence): LNHDA, SQIVND. In total, about 650 healthy bone marrow donors made up the cohort. Cohort members were all nominally healthy when sampled, although unrecorded immune exposures were likely present. The donor tested CMV seropositive, placing the donor among the 289 seropositive members of the cohort. Each donor provided a peripheral blood sample, and peripheral blood mononuclear cells were used for TCR beta sequencing. The Qiagen DNeasy Blood Extraction Kit was used to extract genomic DNA from the blood cell samples. The library was obtained by the immunoSEQ multiplex PCR assay. For the multiplex PCR, a mixture combining 60 forward primers for TCR Vbeta segments and 13 reverse primers for TCR Jbeta segments was used. A multiplex PCR assay on genomic DNA amplified the CDR3 region of rearranged TCR beta genes. Amplified TCR beta libraries were sequenced as 87-base-pair reads on the Illumina HiSeq System. The authors' pipeline ran thus. Across the 670 or so repertoires, a later analysis counted 80 million or so unique TCR beta chains, around 11 million of which were shared by at least two donors. Raw reads were error-corrected and collapsed into unique sequences by a nearest-neighbor algorithm in which closely related sequences were merged to remove PCR and sequencing errors. To assign V, D and J gene segments, CDR3 sequences were aligned to IMGT reference sequences. For a sequence to be retained, at least a six-nucleotide match to both a V gene segment and a J gene segment was required. Rearrangements were called productive when the CDR3 lacked stop codons and stayed in frame with V and J; all others were non-productive. CDR3 was defined according to IMGT convention as the region running from the second conserved V-encoded cysteine to the conserved J-encoded phenylalanine. Sequences without an unambiguous match to a single V gene segment were excluded from the earlier analysis of about 630 of the donors. In an earlier analysis of approximately 590 of the donors, V segments were called functional above 56.7% productive rearrangements and were called segregating when the between-donor standard deviation exceeded 5%. A statistical classification framework was built for diagnosing cytomegalovirus status from the catalog of TCR beta chain sequences. V and J gene assignment, in a later analysis, came from comparing TCR nucleotide sequences with IMGT/GENE-DB human TR gene sequences. The TCRdist pipeline was used in a later analysis to assign CDR3 sequences and most-parsimonious VDJ recombination scenarios. In a later analysis, every TCR beta chain was defined by the combination of its CDR3 amino acid sequence and its V-gene family, and reads without a unique V-gene family were dropped. To address suspected cross-contamination and a sequencing artifact, a later analysis removed a few hundred highly shared, low-generation-probability nucleotide sequences. In a later analysis, a clonal expansion index for each public chain was calculated from normalized within-repertoire ranks of inferred template counts. In a later analysis, generation probabilities were computed with a VDJ recombination model fitted to out-of-frame rearrangements, and the resulting probabilities were checked against IGoR. Hypergeometric tests were used in a later analysis to score TCR-TCR, TCR-HLA and TCR-CMV co-occurrence, with a repertoire-size bias correction applied to the TCR pairs. A later analysis estimated false discovery rates by permuting HLA or CMV assignments 20 times. A later analysis grouped co-occurring TCRs with DBSCAN, adding TCRdist sequence similarity when clustering within HLA-allele-positive subsets. For co-occurrence clustering, repertoires with fewer than 30,000 or more than 120,000 public chains were excluded, along with 5 or 6 repertoires with anomalous nucleotide sharing. TCRdb holds this immuneACCESS table with in-frame rearrangements only. Some clones are missing; in checked studies, unresolved V genes explain under half, and the rest has no known cause. V, J and clone size were drawn from that table, and D and trimming were deduced from the DNA. This sample lists 90,000 to 150,000 clones; around 79% were detected once. The top ten hold around 3% of the sample.

About this clone itself: Which antigen it targets is not known. Base qualities are not provided; no much larger clone lies one nucleotide away.

The chain joins TRBV19 to TRBJ2-7; 8 central bases correspond to TRBD1. This receptor was identified in a woman aged 25 to 39 in good health and CMV-seropositive. Sample: PBMCs. The CDR3 region: CASSIWQGAYEQYF. The bases are TGTGCCAGTAGTATTTGGCAGGGGGCGTACGAGCAGTACTTC.